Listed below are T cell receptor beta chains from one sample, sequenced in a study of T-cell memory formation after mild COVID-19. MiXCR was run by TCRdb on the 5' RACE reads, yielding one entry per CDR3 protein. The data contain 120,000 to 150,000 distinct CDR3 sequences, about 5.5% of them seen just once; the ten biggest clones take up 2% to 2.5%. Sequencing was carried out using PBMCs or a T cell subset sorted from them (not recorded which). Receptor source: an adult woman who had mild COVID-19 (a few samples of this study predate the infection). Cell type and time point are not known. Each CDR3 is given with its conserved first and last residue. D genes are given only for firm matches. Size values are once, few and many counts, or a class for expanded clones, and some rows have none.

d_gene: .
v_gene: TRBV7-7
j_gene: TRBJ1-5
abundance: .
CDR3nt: TGTGCCAGCAGCCAGGGGCAGGGTCAGCCCCAGCATTTT
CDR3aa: CASSQGQGQPQHF

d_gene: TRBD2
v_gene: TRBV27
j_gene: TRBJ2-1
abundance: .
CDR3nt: TGTGCCAGCAGTATGAGACTAGCGGGGGCCTACAATGAGCAGTTCTTC
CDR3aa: CASSMRLAGAYNEQFF

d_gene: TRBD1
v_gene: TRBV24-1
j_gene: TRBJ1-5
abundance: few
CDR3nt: TGTGCCACCTCCCCCCGGGACAGCCATCAGCCCCAGCATTTT
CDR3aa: CATSPRDSHQPQHF

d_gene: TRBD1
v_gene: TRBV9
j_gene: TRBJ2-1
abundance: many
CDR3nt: TGTGCCAGCAGCGTAGCTGGACAGGGGACTTACAATGAGCAGTTCTTC
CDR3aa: CASSVAGQGTYNEQFF

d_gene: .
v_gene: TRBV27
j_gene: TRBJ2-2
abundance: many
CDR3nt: TGTGCCAGCAGTCCGCAAGGGACAACTAACACCGGGGAGCTGTTTTTT
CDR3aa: CASSPQGTTNTGELFF

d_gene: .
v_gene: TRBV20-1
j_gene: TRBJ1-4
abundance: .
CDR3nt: TGCAGTGCTAGACAGAAGAATGAAAAACTGTTTTTT
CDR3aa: CSARQKNEKLFF

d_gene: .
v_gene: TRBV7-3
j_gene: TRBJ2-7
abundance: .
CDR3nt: TGTGCCAGCAGCCCCACCGGGACGGCGTTGAATTCGGAGCAGTACTTC
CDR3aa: CASSPTGTALNSEQYF

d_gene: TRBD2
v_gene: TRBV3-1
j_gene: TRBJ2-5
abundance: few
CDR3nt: TGTGCCAGCAGCCGGACTAGCGGGAGTCAGAGGGAGACCCAGTACTTC
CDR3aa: CASSRTSGSQRETQYF

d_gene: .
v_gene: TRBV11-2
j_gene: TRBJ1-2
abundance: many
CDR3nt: TGTGCCAGCAGCTTATCTCCTACAGATAGCAACTATGGCTACACCTTC
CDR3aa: CASSLSPTDSNYGYTF

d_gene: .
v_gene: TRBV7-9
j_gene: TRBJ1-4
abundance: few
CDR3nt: TGTGCCAGCAGCCCAAGCACTACCGGAGGTGAAAAACTGTTTTTT
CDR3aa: CASSPSTTGGEKLFF

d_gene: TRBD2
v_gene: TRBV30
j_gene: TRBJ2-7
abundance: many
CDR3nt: TGTGCCTGGAGTGGTCTCGCGGGAGCCGTCAACGAGCAGTACTTC
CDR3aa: CAWSGLAGAVNEQYF

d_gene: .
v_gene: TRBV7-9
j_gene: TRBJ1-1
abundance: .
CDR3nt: TGTGCCAGCAGCTTAGACCCCCCATCCGAGGCTTTCTTT
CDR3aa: CASSLDPPSEAFF

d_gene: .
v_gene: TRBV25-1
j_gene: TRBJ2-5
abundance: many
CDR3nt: TGTGCCAGCAGTGACGTGAGAACCCAGTACTTC
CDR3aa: CASSDVRTQYF

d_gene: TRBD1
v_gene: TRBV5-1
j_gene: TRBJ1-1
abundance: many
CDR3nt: TGCGCCAGCAGCCTCGACAGGGTGAACACTGAAGCTTTCTTT
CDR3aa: CASSLDRVNTEAFF

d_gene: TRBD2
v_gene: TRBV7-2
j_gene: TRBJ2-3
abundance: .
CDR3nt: TGTGCCAGCAGCTTGACTAGCGGGAGAACGCTGTTCCCAGATACGCAGTATTTT
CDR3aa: CASSLTSGRTLFPDTQYF

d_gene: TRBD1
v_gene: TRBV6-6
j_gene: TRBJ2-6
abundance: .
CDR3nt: TGTGCCAGCAGAGAAGCTCGGGACAGGGGGCTCTCCGGGGCCAACGTCCTGACTTTC
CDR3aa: CASREARDRGLSGANVLTF

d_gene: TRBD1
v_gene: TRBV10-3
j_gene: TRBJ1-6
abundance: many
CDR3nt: TGTGCCATCCGACAGGGCCCAAATTCACCCCTCCACTTT
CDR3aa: CAIRQGPNSPLHF

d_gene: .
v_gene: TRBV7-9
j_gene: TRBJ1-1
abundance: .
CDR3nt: TGTGCCAGCAGCTTAGTGGTCAGTATAGGGACTGAAGCTTTCTTT
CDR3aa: CASSLVVSIGTEAFF

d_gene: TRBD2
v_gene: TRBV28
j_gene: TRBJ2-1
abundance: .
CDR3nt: TGTGCCAGCAGTTTCCTCGGACTAGCGGGAGGGCCCAATGAGCAGTTCTTC
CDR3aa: CASSFLGLAGGPNEQFF

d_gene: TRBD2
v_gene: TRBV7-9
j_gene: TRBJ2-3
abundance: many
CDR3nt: TGTGCCAGCAGCCCCCGTGAGCGGGGGGGACCGAATACGCAGTATTTT
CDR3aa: CASSPRERGGPNTQYF

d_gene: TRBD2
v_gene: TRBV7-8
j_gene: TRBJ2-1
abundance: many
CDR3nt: TGTGCCAGCAGCTCCGGACTAGCCAATGAGCAGTTCTTC
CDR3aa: CASSSGLANEQFF

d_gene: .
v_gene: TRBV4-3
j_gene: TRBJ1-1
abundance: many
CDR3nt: TGCGCCAGCAGCCAAGATCGCCTGAACACTGAAGCTTTCTTT
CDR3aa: CASSQDRLNTEAFF

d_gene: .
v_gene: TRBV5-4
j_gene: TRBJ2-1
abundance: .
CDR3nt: TGTGCCAGCAGGTCTAGGAATGAGCAGTTCTTC
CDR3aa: CASRSRNEQFF

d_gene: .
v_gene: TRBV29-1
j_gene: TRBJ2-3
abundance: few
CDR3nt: TGCAGCGTGGGGACCAGCGGAACTAGCACAGATACGCAGTATTTT
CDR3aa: CSVGTSGTSTDTQYF

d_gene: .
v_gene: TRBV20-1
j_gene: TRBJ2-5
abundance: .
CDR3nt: TGCACCGTGAGTGACCCAATGCTAGAGACCCAGTACTTC
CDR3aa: CTVSDPMLETQYF

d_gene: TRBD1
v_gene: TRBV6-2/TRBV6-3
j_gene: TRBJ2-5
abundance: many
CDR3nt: TGTGCCAGCAGTTACTCGAGAGGGGGCGCAGAGACCCAGTACTTC
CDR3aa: CASSYSRGGAETQYF

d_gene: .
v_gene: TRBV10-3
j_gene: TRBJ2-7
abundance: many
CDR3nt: TGTGCCATCAGGGATGACTGGAGTGCCTACGAGCAGTACTTC
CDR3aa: CAIRDDWSAYEQYF

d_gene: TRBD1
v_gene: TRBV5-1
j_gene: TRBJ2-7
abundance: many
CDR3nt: TGTGCCAGCAGTTGGGGACAGGGTGCCTACGAGCAGTACTTC
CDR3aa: CASSWGQGAYEQYF

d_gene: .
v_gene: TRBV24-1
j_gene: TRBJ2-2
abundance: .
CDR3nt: TGTGCCACCAGTCCTAGGCGGGCCCACTACACCGGGGAGCTGTTTTTT
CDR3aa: CATSPRRAHYTGELFF

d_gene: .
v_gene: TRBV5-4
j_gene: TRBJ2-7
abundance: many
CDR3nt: TGTGCCAGCAGTTACGGACAAGAGCAGTACTTC
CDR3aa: CASSYGQEQYF

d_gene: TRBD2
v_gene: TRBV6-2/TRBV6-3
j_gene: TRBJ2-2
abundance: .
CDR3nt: TGTGCCACCAGGACTAGCGGGGGCCCCTCCGGGGAGCTGTTTTTT
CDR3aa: CATRTSGGPSGELFF

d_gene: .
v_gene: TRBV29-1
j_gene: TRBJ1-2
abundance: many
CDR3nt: TGCAGCGTTACGGCTACCGGTCCCTATGGCTACACCTTC
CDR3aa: CSVTATGPYGYTF

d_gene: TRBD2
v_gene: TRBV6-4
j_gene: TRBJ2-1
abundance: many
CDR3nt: TGTGCCAGCAGCGCCCGTTGGGAGCGGGGGGAGGGTGAGCAGTTCTTC
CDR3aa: CASSARWERGEGEQFF

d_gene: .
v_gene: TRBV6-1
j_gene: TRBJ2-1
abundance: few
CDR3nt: TGTGCCAGCAGTGTAAAAATCGGGACGGGGGTTAGGGAGCAGTTCTTC
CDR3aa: CASSVKIGTGVREQFF

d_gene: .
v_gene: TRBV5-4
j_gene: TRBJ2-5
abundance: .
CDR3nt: TGTGCCAGCAGCGACCGGAGGAGGTCCCAAGAGACCCAGTACTTC
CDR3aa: CASSDRRRSQETQYF

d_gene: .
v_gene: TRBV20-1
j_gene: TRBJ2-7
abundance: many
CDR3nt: TGCAGTCCCCAGGTGGGACCCCGCTACGAGCAGTACTTC
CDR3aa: CSPQVGPRYEQYF

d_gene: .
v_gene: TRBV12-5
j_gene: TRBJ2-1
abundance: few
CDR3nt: TGTGCTAGTGGAACAGGGTACAATGAGCAGTTCTTC
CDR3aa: CASGTGYNEQFF

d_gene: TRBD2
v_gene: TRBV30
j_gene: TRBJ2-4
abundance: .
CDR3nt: TGTGCCTGGAGTGTCTGGCGGGGGAGCAAAAACATTCAGTACTTC
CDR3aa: CAWSVWRGSKNIQYF

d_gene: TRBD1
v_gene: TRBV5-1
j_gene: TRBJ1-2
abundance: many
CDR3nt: TGCGCCAGCAGCTTCTTCGGTCAGGGGGACTATGGCTACACCTTC
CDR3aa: CASSFFGQGDYGYTF

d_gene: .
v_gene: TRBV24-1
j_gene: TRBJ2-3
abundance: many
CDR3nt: TGTGCCACCAGTGATCCCCAACAGGGATTGGATACGCAGTATTTT
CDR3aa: CATSDPQQGLDTQYF

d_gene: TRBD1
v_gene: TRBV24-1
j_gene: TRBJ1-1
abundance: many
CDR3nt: TGTGCCACCAGTGCAAACAGGGGAGCGGGCACTGAAGCTTTCTTT
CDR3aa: CATSANRGAGTEAFF

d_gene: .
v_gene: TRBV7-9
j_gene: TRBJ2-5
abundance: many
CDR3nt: TGTGCCAGCAGCATTCGGCGACAGTCGGAGACCCAGTACTTC
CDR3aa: CASSIRRQSETQYF

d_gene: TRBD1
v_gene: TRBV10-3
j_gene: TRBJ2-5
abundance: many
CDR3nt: TGTGCCATCCGAGGGGACAGGGGCAGCCAAGAGACCCAGTACTTC
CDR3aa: CAIRGDRGSQETQYF

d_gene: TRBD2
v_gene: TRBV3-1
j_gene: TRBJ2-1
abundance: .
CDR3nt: TGTGCCAGCAGCCGACGGACTAGCGGGGTCAATGAGCAGTTCTTC
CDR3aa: CASSRRTSGVNEQFF

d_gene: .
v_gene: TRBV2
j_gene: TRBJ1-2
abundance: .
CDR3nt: TGTGCCAGCAGGGAACTGGCCGTGGCTAACTATGGCTACACCTTC
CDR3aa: CASRELAVANYGYTF